This T cell receptor (beta chain) comes out of a study of CD8 T cells in ankylosing spondylitis. Germline V gene lookup returns CDR1 DFQATT and CDR2 SNEGSKA (reference sequence). The CDR3 runs to 13 residues. The ends lost 3 bases at V and 7 bases at J; junction bases unmatched: 7. TCRdb analysed the 5' RACE reads with MiXCR anew, one entry per CDR3 protein. Found here are around 230,000 distinct CDR3 sequences, roughly 8.6% of them singletons; the top ten hold under 7.5%. This clonotype has a count of ten or more. The sequence was obtained from a male donor with ankylosing spondylitis or in good health (not recorded which). The rearrangement joins TRBV20-1 to TRBJ1-2; 8 nucleotides line up with TRBD1. Source material: blood, either unsorted or a sorted T cell fraction (not recorded which). CDR3 sequence (DNA): TGCAGTGCTAGCCAGGGGGCATATAGTGGCTACACCTTC. Residues: CSASQGAYSGYTF.